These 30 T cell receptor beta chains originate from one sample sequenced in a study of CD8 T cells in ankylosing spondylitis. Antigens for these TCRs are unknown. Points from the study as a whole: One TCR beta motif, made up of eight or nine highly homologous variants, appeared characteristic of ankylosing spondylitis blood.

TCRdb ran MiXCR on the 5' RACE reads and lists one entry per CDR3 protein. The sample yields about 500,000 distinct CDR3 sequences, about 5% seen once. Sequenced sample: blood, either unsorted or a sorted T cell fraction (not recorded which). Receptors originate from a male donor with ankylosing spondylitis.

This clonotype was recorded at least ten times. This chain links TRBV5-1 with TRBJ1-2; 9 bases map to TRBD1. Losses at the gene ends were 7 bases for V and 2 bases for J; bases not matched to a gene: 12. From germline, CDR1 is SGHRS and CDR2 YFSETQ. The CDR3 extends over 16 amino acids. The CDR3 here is CASGGTGKALNYGYTF. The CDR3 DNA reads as TGCGCCAGCGGAGGGACAGGGAAGGCCCTCAACTATGGCTACACCTTC.

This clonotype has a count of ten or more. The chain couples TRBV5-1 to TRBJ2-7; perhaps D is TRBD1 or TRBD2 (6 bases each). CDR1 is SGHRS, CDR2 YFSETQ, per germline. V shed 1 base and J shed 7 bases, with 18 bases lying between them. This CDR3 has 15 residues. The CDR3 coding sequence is TGCGCCAGCAGCTTGAGGGGGGCTGTCATGTGGGAGCAGTACTTC. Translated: CASSLRGAVMWEQYF. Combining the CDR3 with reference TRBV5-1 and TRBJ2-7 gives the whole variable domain KAGVTQTPRYLIKTRGQQVTLSCSPISGHRSVSWYQQTPGQGLQFLFEYFSETQRNKGNFPGRFSGRQFSNSRSEMNVSTLELGDSALYLCASSLRGAVMWEQYFGPGTRLTVT.

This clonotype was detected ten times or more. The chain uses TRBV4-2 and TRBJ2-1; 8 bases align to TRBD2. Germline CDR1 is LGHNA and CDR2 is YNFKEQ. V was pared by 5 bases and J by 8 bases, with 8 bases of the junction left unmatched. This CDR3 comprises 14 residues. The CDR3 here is CASSTPSGLDEQFF. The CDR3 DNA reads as TGTGCCAGCAGCACTCCTAGCGGGTTGGATGAGCAGTTCTTC.

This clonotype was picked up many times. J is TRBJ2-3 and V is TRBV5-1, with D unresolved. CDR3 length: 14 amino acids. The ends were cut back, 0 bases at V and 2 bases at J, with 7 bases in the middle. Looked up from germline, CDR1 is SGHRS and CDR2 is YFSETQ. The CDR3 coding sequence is TGCGCCAGCAGCTTGGAGAGGCCCACAGATACGCAGTATTTT. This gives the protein CASSLERPTDTQYF. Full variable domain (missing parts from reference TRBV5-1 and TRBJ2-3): KAGVTQTPRYLIKTRGQQVTLSCSPISGHRSVSWYQQTPGQGLQFLFEYFSETQRNKGNFPGRFSGRQFSNSRSEMNVSTLELGDSALYLCASSLERPTDTQYFGPGTRLTVL.

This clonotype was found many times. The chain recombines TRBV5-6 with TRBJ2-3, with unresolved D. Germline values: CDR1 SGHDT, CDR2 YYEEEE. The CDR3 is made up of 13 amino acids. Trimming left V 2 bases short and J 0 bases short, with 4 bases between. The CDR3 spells CASSFSSTDTQYF. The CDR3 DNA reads TGTGCCAGCAGCTTCAGTAGCACAGATACGCAGTATTTT.

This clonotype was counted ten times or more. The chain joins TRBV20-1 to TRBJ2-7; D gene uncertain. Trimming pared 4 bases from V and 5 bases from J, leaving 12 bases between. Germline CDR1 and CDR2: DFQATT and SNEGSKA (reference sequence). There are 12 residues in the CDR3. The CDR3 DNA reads TGCAGTGCTAAGGGCTACCCCAACGAGCAGTACTTC. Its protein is CSAKGYPNEQYF.

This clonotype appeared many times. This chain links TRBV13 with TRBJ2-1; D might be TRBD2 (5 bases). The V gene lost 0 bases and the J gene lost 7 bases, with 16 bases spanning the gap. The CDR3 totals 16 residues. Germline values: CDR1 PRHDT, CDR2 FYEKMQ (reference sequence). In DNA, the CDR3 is TGTGCCAGCAGCTTAGGCGGGAAGCGGAGCTGGAATGAGCAGTTCTTC. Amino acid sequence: CASSLGGKRSWNEQFF.

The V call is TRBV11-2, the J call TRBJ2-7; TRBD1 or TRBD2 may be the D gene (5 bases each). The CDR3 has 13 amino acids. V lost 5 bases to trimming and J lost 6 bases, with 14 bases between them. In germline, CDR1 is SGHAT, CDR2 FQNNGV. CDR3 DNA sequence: TGTGCCAGCAGCCCGGAGGCAGGGATCGAGCAGTACTTC. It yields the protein CASSPEAGIEQYF.

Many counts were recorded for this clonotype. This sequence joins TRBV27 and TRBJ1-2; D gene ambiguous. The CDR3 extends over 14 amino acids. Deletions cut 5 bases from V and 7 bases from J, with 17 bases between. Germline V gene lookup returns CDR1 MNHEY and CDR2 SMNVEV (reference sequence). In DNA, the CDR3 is TGTGCCAGCAGTAAAACGCTAAGTTGGCGTGGCTACACCTTC. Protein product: CASSKTLSWRGYTF.

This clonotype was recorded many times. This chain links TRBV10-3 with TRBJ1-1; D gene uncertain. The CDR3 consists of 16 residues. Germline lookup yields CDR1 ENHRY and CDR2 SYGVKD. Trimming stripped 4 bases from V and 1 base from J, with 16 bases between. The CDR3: CAISGRFVDGNTEAFF. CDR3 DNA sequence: TGTGCCATCAGTGGCCGCTTCGTGGACGGGAACACTGAAGCTTTCTTT.

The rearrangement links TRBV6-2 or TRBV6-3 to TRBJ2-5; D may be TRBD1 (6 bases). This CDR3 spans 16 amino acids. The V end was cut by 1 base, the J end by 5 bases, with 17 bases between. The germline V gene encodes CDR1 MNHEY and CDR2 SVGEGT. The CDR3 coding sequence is TGTGCCAGCAGTTACTTTCCCGTACAGGGTCGGGAGACCCAGTACTTC. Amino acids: CASSYFPVQGRETQYF.

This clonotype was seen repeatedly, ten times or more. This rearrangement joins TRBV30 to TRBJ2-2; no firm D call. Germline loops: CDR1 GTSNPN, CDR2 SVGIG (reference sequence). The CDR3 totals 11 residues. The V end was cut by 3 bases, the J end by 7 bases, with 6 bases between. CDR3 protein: CAWSEVGELFF. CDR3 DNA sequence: TGTGCCTGGAGCGAAGTCGGGGAGCTGTTTTTT.

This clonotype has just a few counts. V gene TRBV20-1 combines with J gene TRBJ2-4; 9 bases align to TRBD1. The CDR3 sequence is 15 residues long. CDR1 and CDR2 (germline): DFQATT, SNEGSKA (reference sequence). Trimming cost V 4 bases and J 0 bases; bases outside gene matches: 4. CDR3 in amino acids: CSANRQGVAKNIQYF. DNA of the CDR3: TGCAGTGCTAATAGACAGGGGGTAGCCAAAAACATTCAGTACTTC.

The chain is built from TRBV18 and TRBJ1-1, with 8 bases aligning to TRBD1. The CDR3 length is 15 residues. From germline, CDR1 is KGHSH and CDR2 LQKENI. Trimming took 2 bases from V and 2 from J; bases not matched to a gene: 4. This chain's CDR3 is CASSPLTGENTEAFF. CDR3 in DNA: TGTGCCAGCTCACCATTGACAGGGGAAAACACTGAAGCTTTCTTT.

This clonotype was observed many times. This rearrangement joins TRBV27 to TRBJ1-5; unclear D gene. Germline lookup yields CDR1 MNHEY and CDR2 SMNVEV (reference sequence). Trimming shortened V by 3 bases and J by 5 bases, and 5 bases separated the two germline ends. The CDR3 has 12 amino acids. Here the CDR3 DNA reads TGTGCCAGCAGTTTTCTCCATCAGCCCCAGCATTTT. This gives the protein CASSFLHQPQHF.

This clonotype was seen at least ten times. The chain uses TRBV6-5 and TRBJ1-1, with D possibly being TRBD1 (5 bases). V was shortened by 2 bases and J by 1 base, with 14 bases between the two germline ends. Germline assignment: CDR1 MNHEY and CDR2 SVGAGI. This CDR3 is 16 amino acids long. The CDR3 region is CASSYTVQVGNTEAFF. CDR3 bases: TGTGCCAGCAGTTACACGGTACAGGTCGGGAACACTGAAGCTTTCTTT.

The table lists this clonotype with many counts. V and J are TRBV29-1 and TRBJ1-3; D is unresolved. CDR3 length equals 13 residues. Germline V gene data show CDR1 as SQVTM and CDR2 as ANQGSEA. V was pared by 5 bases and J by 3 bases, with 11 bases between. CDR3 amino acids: CSVYLGGGNTIYF. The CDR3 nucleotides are TGCAGCGTTTACCTAGGAGGTGGAAACACCATATATTTT.

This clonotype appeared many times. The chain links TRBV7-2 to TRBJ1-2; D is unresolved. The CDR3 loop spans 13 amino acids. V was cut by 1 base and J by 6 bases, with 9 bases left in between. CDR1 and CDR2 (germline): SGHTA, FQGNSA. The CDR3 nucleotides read TGTGCCAGCAGCTTAGGGCCTCTAAATGGCTACACCTTC. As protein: CASSLGPLNGYTF.

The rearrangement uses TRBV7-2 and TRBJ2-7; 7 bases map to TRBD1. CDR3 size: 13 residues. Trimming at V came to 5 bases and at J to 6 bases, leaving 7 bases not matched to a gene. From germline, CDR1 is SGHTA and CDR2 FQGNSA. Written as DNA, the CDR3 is TGTGCCAGCAGCCTTGACAGGGCCACCGAGCAGTACTTC. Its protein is CASSLDRATEQYF.

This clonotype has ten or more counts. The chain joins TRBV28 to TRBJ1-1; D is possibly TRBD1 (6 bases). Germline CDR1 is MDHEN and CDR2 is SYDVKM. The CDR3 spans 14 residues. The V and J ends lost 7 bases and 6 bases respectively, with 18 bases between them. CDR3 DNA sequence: TGTGCCAGCAATTCTGGGGGCGAAAATGCTGAAGCTTTCTTT. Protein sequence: CASNSGGENAEAFF. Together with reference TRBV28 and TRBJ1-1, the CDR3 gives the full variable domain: DVKVTQSSRYLVKRTGEKVFLECVQDMDHENMFWYRQDPGLGLRLIYFSYDVKMKEKGDIPEGYSVSREKKERFSLILESASTNQTSMYLCASNSGGENAEAFFGQGTRLTVV.

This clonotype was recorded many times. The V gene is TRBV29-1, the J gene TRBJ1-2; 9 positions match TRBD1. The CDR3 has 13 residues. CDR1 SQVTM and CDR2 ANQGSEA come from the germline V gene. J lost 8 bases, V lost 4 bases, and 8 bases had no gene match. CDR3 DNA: TGCAGCGTTGGGACAGGGGTCACCATCGGCTACACCTTC. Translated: CSVGTGVTIGYTF. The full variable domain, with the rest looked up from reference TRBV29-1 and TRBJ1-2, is SAVISQKPSRDICQRGTSLTIQCQVDSQVTMMFWYRQQPGQSLTLIATANQGSEATYESGFVIDKFPISRPNLTFSTLTVSNMSPEDSSIYLCSVGTGVTIGYTFGSGTRLTVV.

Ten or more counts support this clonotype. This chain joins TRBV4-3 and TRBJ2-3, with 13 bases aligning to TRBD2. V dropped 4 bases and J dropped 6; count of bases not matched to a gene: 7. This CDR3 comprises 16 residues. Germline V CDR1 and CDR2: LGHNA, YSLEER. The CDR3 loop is CASSLGLAGASDTQYF. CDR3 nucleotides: TGCGCCAGCAGCCTTGGACTAGCGGGAGCCTCGGATACGCAGTATTTT.

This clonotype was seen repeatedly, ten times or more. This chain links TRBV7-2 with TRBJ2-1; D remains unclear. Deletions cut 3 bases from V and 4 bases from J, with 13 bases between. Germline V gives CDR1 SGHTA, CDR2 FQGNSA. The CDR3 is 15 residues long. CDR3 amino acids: CASSLEIGTYNEQFF. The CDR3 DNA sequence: TGTGCCAGCAGCTTGGAAATCGGTACATACAATGAGCAGTTCTTC.

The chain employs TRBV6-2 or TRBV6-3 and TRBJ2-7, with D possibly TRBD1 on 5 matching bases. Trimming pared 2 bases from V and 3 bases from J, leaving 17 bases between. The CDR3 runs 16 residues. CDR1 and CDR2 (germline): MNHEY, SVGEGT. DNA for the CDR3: TGTGCCAGCAGTTACCATGGGGCGCAGATGGTCTACGAGCAGTACTTC. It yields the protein CASSYHGAQMVYEQYF.

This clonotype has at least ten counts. The CDR3 protein is CSARLEVNEQYF. In DNA, the CDR3 is TGCAGTGCTAGGCTGGAGGTAAACGAGCAGTACTTC. The chain is built from TRBV20-1 and TRBJ2-7, with D perhaps TRBD2 (5 bases). Germline V lookup: CDR1 DFQATT, CDR2 SNEGSKA (reference sequence). The length of the CDR3 is 12 residues. Trimming removed 3 bases at V and 5 bases at J, with 11 bases between.

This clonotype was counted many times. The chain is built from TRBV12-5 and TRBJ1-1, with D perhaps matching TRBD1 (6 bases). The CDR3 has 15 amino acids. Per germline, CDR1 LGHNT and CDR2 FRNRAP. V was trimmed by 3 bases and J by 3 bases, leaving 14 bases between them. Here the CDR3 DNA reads TGTGCTAGTGGTTTCCCCTCGGCAGGGGACACTGAAGCTTTCTTT. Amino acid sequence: CASGFPSAGDTEAFF.

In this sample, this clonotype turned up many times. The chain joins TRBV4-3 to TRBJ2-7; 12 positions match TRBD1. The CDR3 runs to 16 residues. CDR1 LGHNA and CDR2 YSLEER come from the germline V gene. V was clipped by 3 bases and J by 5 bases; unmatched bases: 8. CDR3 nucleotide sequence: TGCGCCAGCAGCCAGGTGGTCGGGACAGGGGGCCACGAGCAGTACTTC. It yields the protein CASSQVVGTGGHEQYF.

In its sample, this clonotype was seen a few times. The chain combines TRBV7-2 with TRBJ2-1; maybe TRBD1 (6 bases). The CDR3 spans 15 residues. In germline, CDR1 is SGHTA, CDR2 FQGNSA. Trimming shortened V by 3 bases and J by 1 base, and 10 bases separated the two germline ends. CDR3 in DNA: TGTGCCAGCAGCTTGGGGGCACCTTCCTACAATGAGCAGTTCTTC. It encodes CASSLGAPSYNEQFF.

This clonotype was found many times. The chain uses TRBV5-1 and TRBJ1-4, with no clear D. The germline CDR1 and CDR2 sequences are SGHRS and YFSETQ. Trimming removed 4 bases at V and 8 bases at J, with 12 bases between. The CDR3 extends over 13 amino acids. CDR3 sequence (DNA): TGCGCCAGCAGCGCAAACAGTGAAGAAAAACTGTTTTTT. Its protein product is CASSANSEEKLFF.

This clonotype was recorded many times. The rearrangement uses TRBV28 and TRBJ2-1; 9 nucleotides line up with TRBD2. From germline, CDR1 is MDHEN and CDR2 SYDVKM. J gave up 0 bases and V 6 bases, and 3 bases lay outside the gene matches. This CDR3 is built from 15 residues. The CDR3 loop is CASRNSGGSYNEQFF. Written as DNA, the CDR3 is TGTGCCAGCAGAAATAGCGGGGGCTCCTACAATGAGCAGTTCTTC. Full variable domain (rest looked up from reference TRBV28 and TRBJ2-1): DVKVTQSSRYLVKRTGEKVFLECVQDMDHENMFWYRQDPGLGLRLIYFSYDVKMKEKGDIPEGYSVSREKKERFSLILESASTNQTSMYLCASRNSGGSYNEQFFGPGTRLTVL.